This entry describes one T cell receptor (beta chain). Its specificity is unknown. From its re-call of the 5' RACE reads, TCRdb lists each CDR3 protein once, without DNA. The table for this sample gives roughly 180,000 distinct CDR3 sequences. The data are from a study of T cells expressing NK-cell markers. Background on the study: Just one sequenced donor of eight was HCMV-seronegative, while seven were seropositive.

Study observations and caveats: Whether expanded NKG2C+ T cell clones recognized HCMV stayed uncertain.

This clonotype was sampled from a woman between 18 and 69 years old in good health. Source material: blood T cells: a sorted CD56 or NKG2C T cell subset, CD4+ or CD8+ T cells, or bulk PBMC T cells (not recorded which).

The CDR3 is CASTTRLAGLGELFF. The gene calls are TRBV27 and TRBJ2-2; the D gene TCRdb calls, TRBD2, cannot be checked with no DNA. This CDR3 is built from 15 residues. Germline V gives CDR1 MNHEY, CDR2 SMNVEV (reference sequence).